This TCR beta chain was retrieved from a study of early T cells in non-severe SARS-CoV-2 infection. In the study overall: Sequencing was performed on bulk RNA from unsorted whole blood, leaving chains unpaired.

Individual cDNA molecules each received unique molecular identifiers attached to them. MiXCR, applied by TCRdb to the 5' RACE reads, yields one record per CDR3 protein. The sample holds about 70,000 distinct CDR3 sequences, roughly 12% seen once. Comment on this clonotype: Its antigen is unknown.

The CDR3 covers 15 residues. Trimming stripped 3 bases from V and 1 base from J, with 16 bases between. Looked up from germline, CDR1 is SQVTM and CDR2 is ANQGSEA. Study observations and caveats: Matching with VDJdb favored anti-spike CD8 responses (missing private and CD4 specificities).

The V gene is TRBV29-1, the J gene TRBJ2-7, with D perhaps matching TRBD1 (6 bases). The sample was whole blood. The sequence was collected from an adult who was a healthcare worker with PCR-confirmed SARS-CoV-2 infection or an uninfected control (not recorded which). The CDR3 loop reads CSVEGTPEQSYEQYF. CDR3 nucleotide sequence: TGCAGCGTTGAGGGGACACCCGAACAATCCTACGAGCAGTACTTC.